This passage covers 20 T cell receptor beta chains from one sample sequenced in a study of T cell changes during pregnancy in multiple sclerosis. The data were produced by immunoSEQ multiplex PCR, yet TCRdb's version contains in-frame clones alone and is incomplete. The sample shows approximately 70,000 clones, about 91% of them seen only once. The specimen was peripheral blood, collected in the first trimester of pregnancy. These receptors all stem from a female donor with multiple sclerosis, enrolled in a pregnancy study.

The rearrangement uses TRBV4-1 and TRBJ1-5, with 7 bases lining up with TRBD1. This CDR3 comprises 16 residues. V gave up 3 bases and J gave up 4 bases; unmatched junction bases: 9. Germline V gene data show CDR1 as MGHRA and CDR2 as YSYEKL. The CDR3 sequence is CASSHVPDRENQPQHF. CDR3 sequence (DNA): TGCGCCAGCAGCCATGTTCCCGACAGGGAGAATCAGCCCCAGCATTTT.

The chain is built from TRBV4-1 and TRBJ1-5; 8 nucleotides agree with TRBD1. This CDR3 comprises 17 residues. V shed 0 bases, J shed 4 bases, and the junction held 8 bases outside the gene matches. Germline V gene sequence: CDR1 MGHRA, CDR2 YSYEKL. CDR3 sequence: CASSQDGRTGRNQPQHF. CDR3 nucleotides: TGCGCCAGCAGCCAAGATGGGAGGACAGGGAGGAATCAGCCCCAGCATTTT.

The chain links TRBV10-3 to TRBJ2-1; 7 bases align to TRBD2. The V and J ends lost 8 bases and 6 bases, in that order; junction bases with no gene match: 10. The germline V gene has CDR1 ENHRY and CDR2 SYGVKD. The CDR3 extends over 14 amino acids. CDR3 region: CAISDLREFNEQFF. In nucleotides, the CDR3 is TGTGCCATCTCGGACTTGCGGGAGTTCAATGAGCAGTTCTTC.

DNA of the CDR3: TGTGCCAGCAGCTTAACGGCCAGCAATGAGCAGTTCTTC. Its protein is CASSLTASNEQFF. This rearrangement joins TRBV7-3 to TRBJ2-1; D not certain. The CDR3 covers 13 residues. Germline assignment: CDR1 SGHTA and CDR2 FQGTGA. The V and J ends lost 0 bases and 6 bases respectively, with 6 bases between them. The full variable domain, completed using reference TRBV7-3 and TRBJ2-1, is GAGVSQTPSNKVTEKGKYVELRCDPISGHTALYWYRQSLGQGPEFLIYFQGTGAADDSGLPNDRFFAVRPEGSVSTLKIQRTERGDSAVYLCASSLTASNEQFFGPGTRLTVL.

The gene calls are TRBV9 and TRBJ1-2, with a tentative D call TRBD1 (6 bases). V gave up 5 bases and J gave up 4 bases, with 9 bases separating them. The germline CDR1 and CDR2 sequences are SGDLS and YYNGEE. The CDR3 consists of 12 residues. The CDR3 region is CASRNRVYGYTF. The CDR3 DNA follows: TGTGCCAGCAGGAACAGGGTCTATGGCTACACCTTC.

Here the CDR3 reads CASSLGRRRLAGANTGELFF. The CDR3 DNA reads TGTGCCAGCAGCTTAGGACGGCGAAGGCTAGCGGGAGCGAACACCGGGGAGCTGTTTTTT. The rearrangement joins TRBV7-8 to TRBJ2-2, with TRBD2 identical over 10 bases. J lost 0 bases, V lost 1 base, and 11 bases had no gene match. Per germline, CDR1 SGHVS and CDR2 FQNEAQ. This CDR3 spans 20 amino acids.

DNA for the CDR3: TGTGCCAGCAGTTTATCGTGGGGCTCGACCTACGAGCAGTACTTC. It yields the protein CASSLSWGSTYEQYF. V usage is TRBV27 and J usage is TRBJ2-7, with a possible D match to TRBD1 (5 bases). Germline V gene data show CDR1 as MNHEY and CDR2 as SMNVEV (reference sequence). The CDR3 runs to 15 residues. V was cut by 0 bases and J by 2 bases, with 11 bases left in between.

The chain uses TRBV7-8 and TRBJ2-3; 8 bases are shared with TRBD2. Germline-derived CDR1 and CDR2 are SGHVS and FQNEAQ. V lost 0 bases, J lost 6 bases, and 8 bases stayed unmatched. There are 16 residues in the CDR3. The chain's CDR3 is CASSLARGGRRDTQYF. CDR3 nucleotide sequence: TGTGCCAGCAGCTTAGCGCGGGGCGGGAGGCGCGATACGCAGTATTTT.

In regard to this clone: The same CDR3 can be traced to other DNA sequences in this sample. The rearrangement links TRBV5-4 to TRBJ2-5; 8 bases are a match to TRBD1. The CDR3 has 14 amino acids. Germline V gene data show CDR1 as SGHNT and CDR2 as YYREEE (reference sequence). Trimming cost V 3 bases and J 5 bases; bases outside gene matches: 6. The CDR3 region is CASSSGQGRETQYF. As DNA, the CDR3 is TGTGCCAGCAGCTCTGGACAGGGTCGGGAGACCCAGTACTTC.

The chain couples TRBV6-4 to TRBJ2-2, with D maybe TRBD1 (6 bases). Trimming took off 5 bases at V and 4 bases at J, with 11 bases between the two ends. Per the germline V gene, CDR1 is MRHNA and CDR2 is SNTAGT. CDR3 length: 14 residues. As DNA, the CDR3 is TGTGCCAGCAGTCCAACAGGGTCCACCGGGGAGCTGTTTTTT. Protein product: CASSPTGSTGELFF.

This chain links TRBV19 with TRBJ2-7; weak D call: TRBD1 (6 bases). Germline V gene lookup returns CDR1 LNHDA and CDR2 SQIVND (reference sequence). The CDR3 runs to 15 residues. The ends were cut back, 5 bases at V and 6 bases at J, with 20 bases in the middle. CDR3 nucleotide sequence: TGTGCCAGTAGTCCACAGGGATCGCGGGCTGGCGAGCAGTACTTC. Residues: CASSPQGSRAGEQYF.

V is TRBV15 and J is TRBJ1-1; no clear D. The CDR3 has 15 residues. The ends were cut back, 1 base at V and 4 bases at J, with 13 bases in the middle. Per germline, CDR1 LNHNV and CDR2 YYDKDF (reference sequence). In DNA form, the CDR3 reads TGTGCCACCAGCAGAGGACACCAAGGGAGCACTGAAGCTTTCTTT. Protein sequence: CATSRGHQGSTEAFF. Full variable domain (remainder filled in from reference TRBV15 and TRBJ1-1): DAMVIQNPRYQVTQFGKPVTLSCSQTLNHNVMYWYQQKSSQAPKLLFHYYDKDFNNEADTPDNFQSRRPNTSFCFLDIRSPGLGDTAMYLCATSRGHQGSTEAFFGQGTRLTVV.

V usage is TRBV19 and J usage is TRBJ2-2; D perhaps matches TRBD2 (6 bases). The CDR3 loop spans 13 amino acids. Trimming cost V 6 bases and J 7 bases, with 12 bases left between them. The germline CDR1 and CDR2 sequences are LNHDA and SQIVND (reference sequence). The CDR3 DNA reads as TGTGCCAGTAGCGGGAGTTCGTTCGGGGAGCTGTTTTTT. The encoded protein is CASSGSSFGELFF.

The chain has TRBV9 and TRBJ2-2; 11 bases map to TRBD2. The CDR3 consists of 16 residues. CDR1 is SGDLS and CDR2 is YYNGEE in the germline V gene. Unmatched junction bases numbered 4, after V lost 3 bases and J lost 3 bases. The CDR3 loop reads CASSATSGSDTGELFF. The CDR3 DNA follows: TGTGCCAGCAGCGCCACTAGCGGGAGTGACACCGGGGAGCTGTTTTTT.

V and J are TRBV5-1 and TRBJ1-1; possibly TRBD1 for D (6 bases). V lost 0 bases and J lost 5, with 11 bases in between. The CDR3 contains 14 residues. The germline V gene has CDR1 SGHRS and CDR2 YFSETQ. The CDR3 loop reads CASSLESRGTEAFF. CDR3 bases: TGCGCCAGCAGCTTGGAGTCCAGGGGTACTGAAGCTTTCTTT.

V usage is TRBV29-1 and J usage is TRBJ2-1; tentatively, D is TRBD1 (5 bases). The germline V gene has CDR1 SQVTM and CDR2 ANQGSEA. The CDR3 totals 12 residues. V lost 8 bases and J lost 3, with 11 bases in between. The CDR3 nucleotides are TGCAGCATACGACAGAGCTACAATGAGCAGTTCTTC. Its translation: CSIRQSYNEQFF.

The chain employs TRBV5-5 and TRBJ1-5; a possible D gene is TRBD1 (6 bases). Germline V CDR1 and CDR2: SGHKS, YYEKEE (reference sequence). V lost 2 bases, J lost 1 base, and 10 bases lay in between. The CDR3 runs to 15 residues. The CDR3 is CASSLRQESNQPQHF. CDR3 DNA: TGTGCCAGCAGCTTACGACAGGAAAGCAATCAGCCCCAGCATTTT.

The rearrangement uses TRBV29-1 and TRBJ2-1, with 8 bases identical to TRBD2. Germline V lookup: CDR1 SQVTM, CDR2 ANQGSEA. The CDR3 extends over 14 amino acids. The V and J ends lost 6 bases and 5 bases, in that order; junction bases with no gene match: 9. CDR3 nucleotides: TGCAGCGTATATACTAGCGGAAATGACAATGAGCAGTTCTTC. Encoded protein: CSVYTSGNDNEQFF.

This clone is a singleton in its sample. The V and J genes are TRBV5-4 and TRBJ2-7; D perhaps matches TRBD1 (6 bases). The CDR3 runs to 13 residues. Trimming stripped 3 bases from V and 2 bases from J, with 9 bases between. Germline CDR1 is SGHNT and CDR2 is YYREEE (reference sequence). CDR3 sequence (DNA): TGTGCCAGCAGCTATACAGGGACCTACGAGCAGTACTTC. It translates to CASSYTGTYEQYF.

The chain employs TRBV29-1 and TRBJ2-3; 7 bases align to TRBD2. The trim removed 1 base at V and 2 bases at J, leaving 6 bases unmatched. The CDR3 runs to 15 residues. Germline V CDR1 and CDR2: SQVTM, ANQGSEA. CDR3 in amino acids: CSVEGERGHTDTQYF. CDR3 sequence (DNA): TGCAGCGTTGAAGGTGAGCGGGGTCACACAGATACGCAGTATTTT.